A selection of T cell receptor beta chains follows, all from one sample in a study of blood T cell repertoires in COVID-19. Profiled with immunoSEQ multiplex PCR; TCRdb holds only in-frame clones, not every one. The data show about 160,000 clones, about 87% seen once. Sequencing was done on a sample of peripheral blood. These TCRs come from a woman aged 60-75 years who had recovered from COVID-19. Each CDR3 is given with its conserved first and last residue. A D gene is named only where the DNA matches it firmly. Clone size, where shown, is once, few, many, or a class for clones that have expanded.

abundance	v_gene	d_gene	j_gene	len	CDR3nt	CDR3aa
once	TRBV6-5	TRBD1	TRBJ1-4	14	TGTGCCAGCAGGCAGGGACAGATTAATGAAAAACTGTTTTTT	CASRQGQINEKLFF
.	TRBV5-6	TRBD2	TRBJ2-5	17	TGTGCCAGCAGCTTGGAGGCTAGCGGGGGGGCCGGAGAGACCCAGTACTTC	CASSLEASGGAGETQYF
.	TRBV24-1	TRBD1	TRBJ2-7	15	TGTGCCACCAGTGATCCGGGACAGGGGGGATACGAGCAGTACTTC	CATSDPGQGGYEQYF
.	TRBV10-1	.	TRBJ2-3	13	TGCGCCAGCAGTTCAGACGGGACAAACACGCAGTATTTT	CASSSDGTNTQYF
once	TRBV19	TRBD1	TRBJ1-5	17	TGTGCCAGTAGTATAGGATGGGACAGGGACCCCAATCAGCCCCAGCATTTT	CASSIGWDRDPNQPQHF
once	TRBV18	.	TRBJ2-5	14	TGTGCCAGCTCACCACCGCCGGCGGGGGAGACCCAGTACTTC	CASSPPPAGETQYF
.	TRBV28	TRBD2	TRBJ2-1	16	TGTGCCAGCAGTTCGACCGGGACTAGCTCCTACAATGAGCAGTTCTTC	CASSSTGTSSYNEQFF
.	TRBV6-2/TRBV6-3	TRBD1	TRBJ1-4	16	TGTGCCAGCAGTTACGGCCCGACAGGGGATTATGAAAAACTGTTTTTT	CASSYGPTGDYEKLFF
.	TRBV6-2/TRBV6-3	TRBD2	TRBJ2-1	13	TGTGCCAGCAGTTGGGGGGGCTACAATGAGCAGTTCTTC	CASSWGGYNEQFF
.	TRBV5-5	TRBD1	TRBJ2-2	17	TGTGCCAGCAGCTTGGATCTGGGACAGGGGCTCACCGGGGAGCTGTTTTTT	CASSLDLGQGLTGELFF
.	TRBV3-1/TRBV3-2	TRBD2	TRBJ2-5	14	TGTGCCAGCAGCCACGGACTAGCTCAAGAGACCCAGTACTTC	CASSHGLAQETQYF